This T cell receptor beta chain was sequenced for a study of regulatory T cells in long-lasting Graves disease. Study-wide points: A reduction in accuracy may have resulted from the small sample size. TRBV28, TRBJ1-2 and TRBJ2-5 emerged as the favored segments in persistent disease.

In its sample, this clonotype was seen many times. Its cognate antigen is unknown. Time point of the sample: newly diagnosed GD, antithyroid drugs for less than 3 months. From PBMCs, RNA was extracted and then used to make the TCR library. The EDTA tubes were filled with 8 to 9.5 milliliters of drawn peripheral blood. The ends lost 5 bases at V and 5 bases at J; junction bases unmatched: 9. CDR3 size: 15 residues. Germline V CDR1 and CDR2: MNHEY, SMNVEV (reference sequence). With iRepertoire HTBI primers and Arm-PCR of CDR3 regions, TCR beta libraries were built. TCRdb re-called the multiplex PCR reads through MiXCR, storing one row per CDR3 protein. The sample consists of roughly 420,000 distinct CDR3 sequences, roughly a sixth of them appearing once.

The specimen was peripheral blood mononuclear cells (PBMCs), collected at new diagnosis, from a patient treated with antithyroid drugs. The receptor was isolated from a female donor with Graves disease. The genes are TRBV27 and TRBJ1-2; 9 nucleotides match TRBD1. CDR3: CASSMSTGGAYGYTF. Written as DNA, the CDR3 is TGTGCCAGCAGTATGAGTACAGGGGGCGCTTATGGCTACACCTTC.